This TCR beta chain was captured by sequencing in a study of blood T cells in healthy people across ages. The CDR3 totals 16 residues. The J segment lost 2 bases and the V segment lost 0 bases, leaving 5 bases of the junction unmatched. CDR1 and CDR2 (germline): KGHSH, LQKENI. Next came a second PCR, run for about 6 to 12 cycles, which used a sample-barcoded 5' primer along with a J-beta primer mix. TCRdb recomputed calls from the 5' RACE reads with MiXCR, one row per CDR3 protein. The sample holds about 1.5 million distinct CDR3 sequences, approximately 39% seen once. The chain uses TRBV18 and TRBJ1-2; 8 bases align to TRBD1. This receptor was obtained from a young woman in good health. The specimen sequenced was blood. CDR3 sequence: CASSPPFRQGNYGYTF. CDR3 coding DNA: TGTGCCAGCTCACCACCGTTTCGACAGGGGAACTATGGCTACACCTTC. Complete variable domain (other parts from reference TRBV18 and TRBJ1-2): NAGVMQNPRHLVRRRGQEARLRCSPMKGHSHVYWYRQLPEEGLKFMVYLQKENIIDESGMPKERFSAEFPKEGPSILRIQQVVRGDSAAYFCASSPPFRQGNYGYTFGSGTRLTVV.